This passage covers 20 T cell receptor beta chains from one sample sequenced in a study of PD-1 blockade in classical Hodgkin lymphoma. Clones were read by immunoSEQ multiplex PCR, and TCRdb kept only the in-frame ones, dropping some. This table holds about 20,000 clones, around four fifths found once. The time point: cycle 4 day 1 (C4D1), after more than five weeks of nivolumab. All patients experienced relapse after autologous stem cell transplantation, and brentuximab vedotin exposure was variable. PBMCs were thawed, and CD8+ T cells were then isolated from them by magnetic negative selection. This specimen was CD8+ T cells from blood, taken before the fourth cycle of nivolumab. The receptors were gathered from a human donor with classical Hodgkin lymphoma.

The CDR3 spells CATSNSPTSSSGNTIYF. The DNA of the CDR3 is TGTGCCACCAGCAACTCTCCTACTTCCAGCTCTGGAAACACCATATATTTT. The chain carries TRBV15 and TRBJ1-3; D is unresolved. Trimming stripped 4 bases from V and 0 bases from J, with 16 bases between. The CDR3 loop spans 17 amino acids. In germline, CDR1 is LNHNV, CDR2 YYDKDF (reference sequence).

The chain has TRBV9 and TRBJ1-1; 11 bases are a match to TRBD1. The CDR3 covers 15 residues. Looked up from germline, CDR1 is SGDLS and CDR2 is YYNGEE. The V segment lost 3 bases and the J segment 5 bases; nucleotides outside the gene matches: 6. This chain's CDR3 is CASSGGDRGETEAFF. In DNA, the CDR3 is TGTGCCAGCAGCGGAGGGGACAGGGGGGAAACTGAAGCTTTCTTT.

The CDR3 bases are TGTGCCAGCAGGTTTACAGGGGGCGGCAATCAGCCCCAGCATTTT. Protein sequence: CASRFTGGGNQPQHF. The chain employs TRBV27 and TRBJ1-5; 9 bases align to TRBD1. Trimming at V came to 6 bases and at J to 2 bases, leaving 5 bases not matched to a gene. CDR3 length equals 15 residues. Germline assignment: CDR1 MNHEY and CDR2 SMNVEV (reference sequence).

The J gene is TRBJ2-7, the V gene TRBV6-1; 10 bases map to TRBD1. The V gene's germline CDR1 is MNHNS and CDR2 SASEGT. The J segment lost 5 bases and the V segment lost 10 bases, leaving 8 bases of the junction unmatched. The CDR3 covers 13 residues. CDR3 sequence: CATDDRGLNEQYF. CDR3 sequence (DNA): TGTGCCACCGACGACAGGGGGCTGAACGAGCAGTACTTC.

The chain is built from TRBV6-1 and TRBJ1-1, with D hard to call. Between the trimmed V and J ends, which lost 6 bases and 1 base, there was a span of 6 bases. CDR3 length equals 12 residues. Germline V gene lookup returns CDR1 MNHNS and CDR2 SASEGT. The CDR3 here is CASRWTNTEAFF. CDR3 in DNA: TGTGCCAGCAGATGGACGAACACTGAAGCTTTCTTT.

The sample holds one count of this clone. This CDR3 reads CASSPLERGGTDTQYF. The CDR3 DNA is TGTGCCAGCAGCCCCCTCGAGCGGGGGGGCACAGATACGCAGTATTTT. The V gene is TRBV7-9, the J gene TRBJ2-3; 9 bases match TRBD2. CDR3 length: 16 residues. V gave up 5 bases and J gave up 1 base; unmatched junction bases: 7. Per the germline V gene, CDR1 is SEHNR and CDR2 is FQNEAQ (reference sequence).

The chain is built from TRBV7-8 and TRBJ1-3; unclear D gene. V gave up 2 bases and J gave up 1 base, with 6 bases separating them. Germline assignment: CDR1 SGHVS and CDR2 FQNEAQ. The CDR3 contains 14 residues. The CDR3 nucleotides read TGTGCCAGCAGCTTACTAGGGTCTGGAAACACCATATATTTT. It translates to CASSLLGSGNTIYF.

The V and J genes are TRBV5-4 and TRBJ2-7; D possibly matches TRBD1 or TRBD2 (5 bases each). V gave up 0 bases and J gave up 0 bases, with 10 bases separating them. The V gene's germline CDR1 is SGHNT and CDR2 YYREEE (reference sequence). The CDR3 covers 15 residues. This chain's CDR3 is CASSLEGTLSYEQYF. The CDR3 region has the DNA TGTGCCAGCAGCTTGGAGGGGACCCTCTCCTACGAGCAGTACTTC.

The chain has TRBV4-2 and TRBJ2-7; D gene ambiguous. CDR1 and CDR2 from the germline V gene are LGHNA and YNFKEQ. Trimming took off 1 base at V and 2 bases at J, with 12 bases between the two ends. The CDR3 consists of 15 residues. The CDR3 bases are TGTGCCAGCAGCCAAGTAGCAGATGAAACCTACGAGCAGTACTTC. This encodes CASSQVADETYEQYF.

The gene calls are TRBV7-2 and TRBJ1-3; the D gene is possibly TRBD1 (5 bases). Trimming cost V 5 bases and J 4 bases, with 15 bases left between them. This CDR3 contains 15 residues. From germline, CDR1 is SGHTA and CDR2 FQGNSA. The CDR3 sequence is CASSQMKWGGNTIYF. The CDR3 DNA follows: TGTGCCAGCAGCCAGATGAAATGGGGGGGAAACACCATATATTTT.

The chain couples TRBV11-2 to TRBJ2-1; a possible D gene is TRBD2 (6 bases). V lost 6 bases, J lost 1 base, and 19 bases lay in between. This CDR3 spans 17 amino acids. Germline V gene lookup returns CDR1 SGHAT and CDR2 FQNNGV. In DNA, the CDR3 is TGTGCCAGCAGACCAAACCCCGGGACTCAGTCCTACAATGAGCAGTTCTTC. Residues: CASRPNPGTQSYNEQFF.

The chain has TRBV10-3 and TRBJ2-2; D may correspond to TRBD1 or TRBD2 (5 bases each). This CDR3 is 16 amino acids long. The V gene lost 2 bases and the J gene lost 0 bases, with 10 bases spanning the gap. Germline V gene data show CDR1 as ENHRY and CDR2 as SYGVKD. CDR3 region: CAISERDVTNTGELFF. The CDR3 nucleotides read TGTGCCATCAGTGAGAGGGACGTAACGAACACCGGGGAGCTGTTTTTT.

The sample holds a few counts of this clone. CDR3 bases: TGTGCCTGGAGTGTGGGGGCTGCAAGCAATCAGCCCCAGCATTTT. It specifies CAWSVGAASNQPQHF. This chain uses TRBV30 with TRBJ1-5, with D maybe TRBD1 (6 bases). V was trimmed by 0 bases and J by 1 base, leaving 10 bases between them. Per the germline V gene, CDR1 is GTSNPN and CDR2 is SVGIG (reference sequence). The CDR3 contains 15 residues.

The chain combines TRBV27 with TRBJ2-1; the match to TRBD1 covers 10 bases. The V segment lost 4 bases and the J segment 6 bases; nucleotides outside the gene matches: 0. The CDR3 has 13 amino acids. CDR1 is MNHEY and CDR2 is SMNVEV in the germline V gene (reference sequence). The CDR3 protein is CASSWTGGNEQFF. The CDR3 region has the DNA TGTGCCAGCAGTTGGACAGGGGGCAATGAGCAGTTCTTC.

V gene TRBV7-6 combines with J gene TRBJ1-5; D is unclear. Germline CDR1 and CDR2: SGHVS and FNYEAQ. Trimming left V 1 base short and J 0 bases short, with 4 bases between. This CDR3 comprises 14 residues. Here the CDR3 DNA reads TGTGCCAGCAGCTTAGGTATTAGCAATCAGCCCCAGCATTTT. This sequence encodes CASSLGISNQPQHF.

The rearrangement links TRBV7-6 to TRBJ2-2; TRBD1 matches at 9 bases. Germline CDR1 is SGHVS and CDR2 is FNYEAQ. This CDR3 has 16 amino acids. J was trimmed by 6 bases and V by 5 bases; bases with no gene match: 10. This chain's CDR3 is CASSPTGTGFAGELFF. The CDR3, as DNA: TGTGCCAGCAGCCCTACCGGGACAGGGTTCGCCGGGGAGCTGTTTTTT.

This clone was counted once. The chain has TRBV9 and TRBJ2-1; 12 bases match TRBD2. This CDR3 is 17 amino acids long. The germline CDR1 and CDR2 sequences are SGDLS and YYNGEE. The V and J ends lost 3 bases and 4 bases, in that order; junction bases with no gene match: 8. The CDR3 protein is CASSASGGADIYNEQFF. In DNA form, the CDR3 reads TGTGCCAGCAGCGCTAGCGGGGGGGCGGATATTTACAATGAGCAGTTCTTC.

V is TRBV11-1 and J is TRBJ1-2; D uncertain. The ends were cut back, 1 base at V and 7 bases at J, with 10 bases in the middle. The CDR3 has 13 amino acids. Germline loops: CDR1 SGHAT, CDR2 FQDESV (reference sequence). CDR3 bases: TGTGCCAGCAGCTTAGGTGCAGGCAGTGGCTACACCTTC. It yields the protein CASSLGAGSGYTF. Based on the CDR3 plus reference TRBV11-1 and TRBJ1-2, the full variable domain is EAEVAQSPRYKITEKSQAVAFWCDPISGHATLYWYRQILGQGPELLVQFQDESVVDDSQLPKDRFSAERLKGVDSTLKIQPAELGDSAMYLCASSLGAGSGYTFGSGTRLTVV.

This clone was recorded only once. CDR3 in amino acids: CATSREAGGDEQFF. CDR3 nucleotides: TGTGCCACCAGCAGAGAGGCTGGGGGGGATGAGCAGTTCTTC. J is TRBJ2-1 and V is TRBV15; the match to TRBD2 covers 7 bases. This CDR3 region has 14 residues. Germline V gene sequence: CDR1 LNHNV, CDR2 YYDKDF (reference sequence). With V trimmed by 0 bases and J by 8 bases, 4 bases remained unmatched. Complete variable domain (other parts from reference TRBV15 and TRBJ2-1): DAMVIQNPRYQVTQFGKPVTLSCSQTLNHNVMYWYQQKSSQAPKLLFHYYDKDFNNEADTPDNFQSRRPNTSFCFLDIRSPGLGDTAMYLCATSREAGGDEQFFGPGTRLTVL.

The chain carries TRBV7-9 and TRBJ1-1; D unresolved. Per the germline V gene, CDR1 is SEHNR and CDR2 is FQNEAQ (reference sequence). The ends were cut back, 3 bases at V and 6 bases at J, with 8 bases in the middle. The CDR3 has 12 amino acids. The CDR3 bases are TGTGCCAGCAGCTTGGCAGGTCCTGAAGCTTTCTTT. It yields the protein CASSLAGPEAFF.